This TCR beta chain was sequenced for a study of response to subunit inactivated influenza vaccine. Of note for this clonotype: Its specificity is unknown.

CDR3 length: 14 amino acids. The germline V gene encodes CDR1 SGHTA and CDR2 FQGTGA. V shed 4 bases and J 9 bases; nucleotides not matched to a gene: 9. Overall study results and limits: Few additional T cells are recruited per seasonal influenza vaccination, authors suggested.

TCRdb re-called the RT-PCR reads through MiXCR, storing one row per CDR3 protein. The sample carries more than 550,000 distinct CDR3 sequences, 10% to 15% recorded once. The chain carries TRBV7-3 and TRBJ2-1, with TRBD1 identical over 7 bases. The source is a middle-aged man who received an inactivated influenza vaccine. The material sequenced was PBMCs from blood, taken on the day of vaccination. The CDR3 loop reads CASSSQQGSTEQFF. CDR3 bases: TGTGCCAGCAGCTCACAACAGGGGTCTACTGAGCAGTTCTTC.